These T cell receptor beta chains were read from a single sample in a study of blood T cells in healthy people across ages. MiXCR, run by TCRdb on the 5' RACE reads, gives a single entry per CDR3 protein. The repertoire includes around 800,000 distinct CDR3 sequences, about a quarter of them detected once, and approximately 2.9% sits in the top ten. These data are also associated with another study on T cells of mothers and their children.

The specimen was blood. These receptors originate from a boy aged 5-17 years in good health. The CDR3 runs from the conserved cysteine through the conserved F or W. D genes are given only for firm matches. Rows may omit the clone size; those that give it use once, few, many or a size class.

D: NA
J: TRBJ2-5
size: NA
V: TRBV3-1
CDR3: CASSQGVLGEQYF
DNA: TGTGCCAGCAGCCAAGGGGTCCTGGGGGAGCAGTACTTC

D: NA
J: TRBJ1-1
size: NA
V: TRBV6-4
CDR3: CASGTWGTKAFF
DNA: TGTGCCAGCGGAACCTGGGGGACAAAAGCTTTCTTT

D: NA
J: TRBJ2-6
size: NA
V: TRBV7-2
CDR3: CASSERASGANVLTF
DNA: TGTGCCAGCAGCGAACGGGCTTCTGGGGCCAACGTCCTGACTTTC

D: NA
J: TRBJ1-5
size: few
V: TRBV20-1
CDR3: CSARDTQGQNQPQHF
DNA: TGCAGTGCTAGAGATACCCAGGGCCAAAATCAGCCCCAGCATTTT

D: NA
J: TRBJ2-5
size: NA
V: TRBV10-3
CDR3: CAISLGGQETQYF
DNA: TGTGCCATCAGTTTAGGGGGACAAGAGACCCAGTACTTC

D: TRBD1
J: TRBJ1-5
size: once
V: TRBV15
CDR3: CATSSGTGTQPQHF
DNA: TGTGCCACCAGCTCCGGGACAGGAACTCAGCCCCAGCATTTT

D: NA
J: TRBJ2-5
size: few
V: TRBV5-1
CDR3: CASSRGLTLDKETQYF
DNA: TGCGCCAGCAGCCGGGGCCTGACATTGGACAAAGAGACCCAGTACTTC

D: NA
J: TRBJ2-4
size: NA
V: TRBV7-9
CDR3: CASSSIKAAKNIQYF
DNA: TGTGCCAGCAGCTCTATCAAGGCCGCCAAAAACATTCAGTACTTC

D: TRBD1
J: TRBJ2-1
size: NA
V: TRBV4-1
CDR3: CASSHVLGDSFQWEQFF
DNA: TGCGCCAGCAGCCATGTGCTGGGGGACAGCTTCCAATGGGAGCAGTTCTTC

D: NA
J: TRBJ1-5
size: few
V: TRBV20-1
CDR3: CSAREKYSNQPQHF
DNA: TGCAGTGCTAGAGAGAAGTATAGCAATCAGCCCCAGCATTTT